This T cell receptor (beta chain) was captured in a study of beta chain features in type 1 diabetes. Study-wide points: Compared to healthy donors, patients appeared to have naive, central memory and Treg TCRB repertoires that were more alike. Type 1 diabetes patients had VDJ junctions that carried fewer insertions and more deletions.

What was sequenced were expressed TCRB transcripts, since all of the isolated RNA had been reverse transcribed. About 3.57 million reads per sample were averaged for naive, central memory and regulatory samples. Using immunoSEQ multiplex PCR, the repertoire was profiled, and TCRdb retains in-frame clones only, with some absent. The sample holds around 190,000 clones, about 13% seen once. This clone was detected only a few times. Its antigen is not identified. The CDR3 length is 13 residues. Germline V gene sequence: CDR1 LGHNA, CDR2 YSLEER. J was trimmed by 4 bases and V by 5 bases; bases with no gene match: 1. Sorted populations all had greater than 98% purity.

The sample comprised central memory CD4+ T cells from blood. This receptor was identified in a young woman in good health. The chain is built from TRBV4-3 and TRBJ1-2; 10 bases line up with TRBD1. The CDR3 reads CASSRTGGYGYTF. The CDR3 nucleotides are TGCGCCAGCAGCAGGACAGGGGGCTATGGCTACACCTTC.